The 31 T cell receptor beta chains presented below share a single source sample, sequenced in a study of identical twins. TCRdb called the 5' RACE reads again in MiXCR, with one record for every CDR3 protein. The table has 450,000 to 650,000 distinct CDR3 sequences, over 12% seen once. The data were also submitted as part of a second study, on yellow fever vaccine responses in identical twins.

Specimen: CD4+ T cells sorted from blood. These receptors all stem from a young woman in good health.

The sample holds a few counts of this clonotype. The germline gene is not matched at one end of the junction; a read error may be the cause. The V and J genes are TRBV27 and TRBJ2-1; 12 bases align to TRBD2. Germline-derived CDR1 and CDR2 are MNHEY and SMNVEV (reference sequence). The CDR3 has 17 amino acids. The CDR3 protein is CASSLSEPRTSGIGVFF. CDR3 bases: TGTGCCAGCAGTCTATCCGAACCCCGGACTAGCGGGATCGGGGTGTTCTTC.

This clonotype came up a few times. V gene TRBV2 combines with J gene TRBJ2-3; the D is unclear. Germline CDR1 and CDR2: SNHLY and FYNNEI. V lost 1 base and J lost 4, with 15 bases in between. The CDR3 consists of 16 residues. As DNA, the CDR3 is TGTGCCAGCAGTGAAGAAGTCCCCACTTTGGCAGATACGCAGTATTTT. Its translation: CASSEEVPTLADTQYF.

The DNA of the CDR3 is TGTGCCTCTAAACGCGGGACAGGGGGAGAGACCCAGTACTTC. It encodes CASKRGTGGETQYF. The chain carries TRBV28 and TRBJ2-5; 11 bases match TRBD1. The CDR3 runs 14 residues. Germline V gene data show CDR1 as MDHEN and CDR2 as SYDVKM. The junction had 9 bases not matched to a gene; V was cut back by 11 bases and J by 4 bases.

The chain combines TRBV4-2 with TRBJ2-5, with D maybe TRBD2 (7 bases). CDR1 LGHNA and CDR2 YNFKEQ come from the germline V gene. Trimming removed 2 bases from V and 2 bases from J, with 18 bases in between. The CDR3 runs to 17 residues. This CDR3 is CASSQILGGAGQETQYF. The CDR3 DNA is TGTGCCAGCAGCCAAATCCTAGGGGGAGCGGGGCAAGAGACCCAGTACTTC.

This clonotype was seen more than once but under ten times. The V gene is TRBV12-3 or TRBV12-4, the J gene TRBJ2-7, with a weak D call TRBD1 (6 bases). This CDR3 is built from 18 residues. V was cut by 5 bases and J by 2 bases, with 25 bases left in between. The CDR3 DNA sequence: TGTGCCAGCAGTCCCCATCTCCACCGAGGGGGAGTCACCTACGAGCAGTACTTC. Amino acid sequence: CASSPHLHRGGVTYEQYF.

This clonotype has only a few counts. V is TRBV20-1 and J is TRBJ1-1, with D tentatively TRBD1 (5 bases). CDR3 length: 13 amino acids. Between the trimmed V and J ends, which lost 7 bases and 2 bases, there was a span of 14 bases. CDR1 is DFQATT, CDR2 SNEGSKA, per germline (reference sequence). The chain's CDR3 is CSGQLERNTEAFF. In DNA form, the CDR3 reads TGCAGTGGACAGCTGGAGAGAAACACTGAAGCTTTCTTT.

The DNA of the CDR3 is TGCGCCAGCAGCTTTGTTCCCGGGACTACCTTCAGCACAGATACGCAGTATTTT. Encoded protein: CASSFVPGTTFSTDTQYF. The V gene is TRBV5-1, the J gene TRBJ2-3, with 7 bases matching TRBD2. J lost 0 bases, V lost 2 bases, and 12 bases had no gene match. CDR3 size: 18 residues. In germline, CDR1 is SGHRS, CDR2 YFSETQ.

J is TRBJ2-7 and V is TRBV28; no reliable D call. V was shortened by 5 bases and J by 3 bases, with 11 bases between the two germline ends. The length of the CDR3 is 13 residues. Germline loops: CDR1 MDHEN, CDR2 SYDVKM. The CDR3: CASSHLTHYEQYF. CDR3 in DNA: TGTGCCAGCAGTCATCTTACTCACTACGAGCAGTACTTC. Looking up the rest from reference TRBV28 and TRBJ2-7 gives the full variable domain: DVKVTQSSRYLVKRTGEKVFLECVQDMDHENMFWYRQDPGLGLRLIYFSYDVKMKEKGDIPEGYSVSREKKERFSLILESASTNQTSMYLCASSHLTHYEQYFGPGTRLTVT.

The genes are TRBV7-2 and TRBJ2-3; 7 bases agree with TRBD1. This CDR3 region has 17 residues. V was pared by 1 base and J by 1 base, with 8 bases of the junction left unmatched. Germline V gives CDR1 SGHTA, CDR2 FQGNSA. This CDR3 reads CASSLGWGTGGTDTQYF. The CDR3 nucleotides are TGTGCCAGCAGCTTAGGCTGGGGTACAGGGGGCACAGATACGCAGTATTTT.

The chain couples TRBV7-2 to TRBJ2-7, with a tentative D call TRBD1 (6 bases). The CDR3 has 13 amino acids. From germline, CDR1 is SGHTA and CDR2 FQGNSA. Deletions cut 8 bases from V and 3 bases from J, with 14 bases between. The CDR3 is CASRLDRSYEQYF. Written as DNA, the CDR3 is TGTGCCAGCCGTCTTGACAGGAGCTACGAGCAGTACTTC.

The V and J genes are TRBV28 and TRBJ1-2; 7 bases are a match to TRBD1. This CDR3 has 16 amino acids. The J segment lost 5 bases and the V segment lost 5 bases, leaving 14 bases of the junction unmatched. Germline V gene sequence: CDR1 MDHEN, CDR2 SYDVKM. The CDR3: CASSTQGIGSIYGYTF. The CDR3, as DNA: TGTGCCAGCAGTACACAGGGGATCGGTTCCATTTATGGCTACACCTTC.

The V gene is TRBV5-1, the J gene TRBJ2-1; D is possibly TRBD2 (6 bases). The CDR3 is 18 residues long. V was clipped by 4 bases and J by 6 bases, with 26 bases between them. CDR1 is SGHRS, CDR2 YFSETQ, per germline. Here the CDR3 DNA reads TGCGCCAGCAGCAACCTTCCATCCGGGACTCGCATCGGCAATGAGCAGTTCTTC. Protein product: CASSNLPSGTRIGNEQFF. Full variable domain (missing parts from reference TRBV5-1 and TRBJ2-1): KAGVTQTPRYLIKTRGQQVTLSCSPISGHRSVSWYQQTPGQGLQFLFEYFSETQRNKGNFPGRFSGRQFSNSRSEMNVSTLELGDSALYLCASSNLPSGTRIGNEQFFGPGTRLTVL.

This clonotype was picked up a small number of times. V gene TRBV5-1 combines with J gene TRBJ2-5; 13 positions match TRBD2. Germline trimming cut 5 bases from V and 1 base from J; bases unmatched to any gene: 5. Germline V gene lookup returns CDR1 SGHRS and CDR2 YFSETQ. CDR3 length equals 16 residues. CDR3 nucleotides: TGCGCCAGCAGTCCCGGGACTAGCGGGACCCAAGAGACCCAGTACTTC. This codes for CASSPGTSGTQETQYF.

A few counts support this clonotype. The chain joins TRBV11-2 to TRBJ2-7; 9 bases map to TRBD1. The junction had 1 base not matched to a gene; V was cut back by 2 bases and J by 2 bases. The CDR3 is 14 residues long. The germline gives CDR1 SGHAT, CDR2 FQNNGV. For the CDR3, the DNA is TGTGCCAGCAGCTTAAGGACAGGGGCCTACGAGCAGTACTTC. It encodes CASSLRTGAYEQYF.

The gene calls are TRBV7-9 and TRBJ2-1, with 9 positions matching TRBD2. This CDR3 is built from 13 residues. Germline CDR1 is SEHNR and CDR2 is FQNEAQ (reference sequence). V was clipped by 2 bases and J by 13 bases; unmatched bases: 6. CDR3 nucleotide sequence: TGTGCCAGCAGCTTAAGTAGCGGGAGTTTTCAGTTCTTC. It encodes CASSLSSGSFQFF.

This rearrangement joins TRBV6-2 or TRBV6-3 to TRBJ1-5; 10 bases match TRBD1. The J segment lost 5 bases and the V segment lost 5 bases, leaving 6 bases of the junction unmatched. Germline assignment: CDR1 MNHEY and CDR2 SVGEGT. The CDR3 has 15 amino acids. This CDR3 reads CASSDPGQGYQPQHF. For the CDR3, the DNA is TGTGCCAGCAGTGACCCGGGACAGGGGTATCAGCCCCAGCATTTT.

The chain carries TRBV5-1 and TRBJ2-6; TRBD1 aligns across 8 bases. This CDR3 contains 16 residues. The V and J ends lost 3 bases and 3 bases, in that order; junction bases with no gene match: 5. Germline-derived CDR1 and CDR2 are SGHRS and YFSETQ. The CDR3 sequence is CASSSTGERGANVLTF. In nucleotides, the CDR3 is TGCGCCAGCAGCTCGACAGGGGAGCGTGGGGCCAACGTCCTGACTTTC.

This clonotype turned up a few times. J is TRBJ1-1 and V is TRBV27; 7 bases agree with TRBD1. The CDR3 runs 15 residues. CDR1 is MNHEY, CDR2 SMNVEV, per germline (reference sequence). Trimming removed 5 bases from V and 5 bases from J; junction bases left unmatched: 11. This chain's CDR3 is CASSADRVLGTEAFF. The CDR3 DNA reads as TGTGCCAGCAGTGCCGACAGGGTATTAGGGACTGAAGCTTTCTTT.

This rearrangement joins TRBV20-1 to TRBJ2-7, with TRBD1 as a possible D gene (5 bases). From germline, CDR1 is DFQATT and CDR2 SNEGSKA (reference sequence). V dropped 4 bases and J dropped 4 bases, with 14 bases sitting between them. The CDR3 consists of 13 residues. CDR3 sequence: CSATRWGDYEQYV. CDR3 sequence (DNA): TGCAGTGCTACGCGTTGGGGCGATTACGAGCAGTACGTC.

The chain links TRBV19 to TRBJ1-5; a weak D match, TRBD1 (5 bases). V dropped 4 bases and J dropped 3 bases, with 16 bases sitting between them. This CDR3 region has 16 residues. In germline, CDR1 is LNHDA, CDR2 SQIVND (reference sequence). CDR3 residues: CASSTSSGTHNQPQHF. CDR3 sequence (DNA): TGTGCCAGTAGTACCTCCTCCGGGACCCACAATCAGCCCCAGCATTTT.

This clonotype was seen a handful of times. This chain links TRBV25-1 with TRBJ2-2; 13 bases line up with TRBD2. Unmatched junction bases numbered 10, after V lost 4 bases and J lost 8 bases. Germline values: CDR1 MGHDK, CDR2 SYGVNS. CDR3 length: 17 amino acids. The CDR3 DNA is TGTGCCAGCAGTGCGCCTCCGGGACTAGCGGGGTCGGGGGAGCTGTTTTTT. It specifies CASSAPPGLAGSGELFF. Full variable domain (remainder filled in from reference TRBV25-1 and TRBJ2-2): EADIYQTPRYLVIGTGKKITLECSQTMGHDKMYWYQQDPGMELHLIHYSYGVNSTEKGDLSSESTVSRIRTEHFPLTLESARPSHTSQYLCASSAPPGLAGSGELFFGEGSRLTVL.

The rearrangement uses TRBV12-3 or TRBV12-4 and TRBJ1-6, with a tentative D call TRBD1 (6 bases). V lost 6 bases to trimming and J lost 9 bases, with 15 bases between them. This CDR3 spans 14 amino acids. CDR3 in amino acids: CASSPGQGSSPLHF. In DNA, the CDR3 is TGTGCCAGCAGCCCCGGTCAGGGGAGTTCACCCCTCCACTTT.

This chain joins TRBV3-1 and TRBJ2-2, with TRBD2 identical over 11 bases. J was trimmed by 6 bases and V by 0 bases; bases with no gene match: 3. Germline values: CDR1 LGHDT, CDR2 YNNKEL (reference sequence). The CDR3 is 16 amino acids. CDR3 nucleotides: TGTGCCAGCAGCCAAGATAGCGGGGGGGCCCCCGGGGAGCTGTTTTTT. Encoded protein: CASSQDSGGAPGELFF.

J is TRBJ2-1 and V is TRBV11-2; D is possibly TRBD2 (6 bases). With 1 base removed from V and 5 bases from J, the gap between germline ends came to 15 bases. This CDR3 region has 16 residues. Germline V lookup: CDR1 SGHAT, CDR2 FQNNGV. CDR3 region: CASSLGAGSPNNEQFF. Here the CDR3 DNA reads TGTGCCAGCAGCTTAGGTGCGGGAAGCCCAAACAATGAGCAGTTCTTC.

This clonotype was recorded at least ten times. The chain carries TRBV3-1 and TRBJ2-3; weak D call: TRBD1 (5 bases). Trimming took 4 bases from V and 2 from J, leaving 10 bases between them. The CDR3 runs to 14 residues. Germline CDR1 LGHDT, CDR2 YNNKEL (reference sequence). For the CDR3, the DNA is TGTGCCAGCAGCCGGGGCTCTTTCACAGATACGCAGTATTTT. Its protein is CASSRGSFTDTQYF.

The table lists this clonotype with many counts. The gene calls are TRBV5-1 and TRBJ1-1; tentatively, D is TRBD1 (5 bases). The germline V gene has CDR1 SGHRS and CDR2 YFSETQ. The CDR3 runs 14 residues. Deletions cut 1 base from V and 6 bases from J, with 13 bases between. In DNA form, the CDR3 reads TGCGCCAGCAGCTTGTGGGGGTTGGAGGCTGAAGCTTTCTTT. Amino acids: CASSLWGLEAEAFF.

This clonotype was seen a handful of times. J is TRBJ1-1 and V is TRBV4-1; TRBD1 matches at 8 bases. This CDR3 is built from 16 residues. Germline V gives CDR1 MGHRA, CDR2 YSYEKL. V lost 2 bases and J lost 3; bases outside the gene matches: 8. The CDR3 bases are TGCGCCAGCAGCCAAAGAAACAGGGGGGTGGACACTGAAGCTTTCTTT. Encoded protein: CASSQRNRGVDTEAFF.

This clonotype has just a few counts. This rearrangement joins TRBV27 to TRBJ2-1; maybe TRBD2 (6 bases). This CDR3 has 18 residues. Germline V CDR1 and CDR2: MNHEY, SMNVEV (reference sequence). V was trimmed by 2 bases and J by 0 bases, leaving 17 bases between them. The CDR3 spells CASSLRGGGSNSYNEQFF. CDR3 in DNA: TGTGCCAGCAGTTTACGGGGTGGGGGGAGCAACTCCTACAATGAGCAGTTCTTC.

This clonotype appeared many times. The genes are TRBV12-3 or TRBV12-4 and TRBJ2-5; 7 nucleotides agree with TRBD2. CDR3 length: 13 amino acids. The trim removed 2 bases at V and 4 bases at J, leaving 1 base unmatched. CDR3 sequence (DNA): TGTGCCAGCAGTTTATCGGGGGGAGAGACCCAGTACTTC. Amino acids: CASSLSGGETQYF.

The chain couples TRBV2 to TRBJ2-7; 12 nucleotides line up with TRBD1. CDR1 is SNHLY, CDR2 FYNNEI, per germline. Trimming cost V 7 bases and J 4 bases; bases outside gene matches: 8. The CDR3 length is 15 residues. The DNA of the CDR3 is TGTGCCAGCACCCAAGAGGGACAGGGGGCATACGAGCAGTACTTC. It specifies CASTQEGQGAYEQYF.

This clonotype was detected many times. The chain recombines TRBV5-1 with TRBJ2-1; unclear D gene. V was pared by 5 bases and J by 0 bases, with 12 bases between. CDR3 size: 15 residues. The germline V gene has CDR1 SGHRS and CDR2 YFSETQ. CDR3 sequence (DNA): TGCGCCAGCAGGAAGGGCGCGAGCTCCTACAATGAGCAGTTCTTC. As protein: CASRKGASSYNEQFF.